This TCR beta chain appears in the sequencing data of a study of blood T cell repertoires in COVID-19. Study-level information: Samples taken during acute and convalescent COVID-19 were collected in the United States, Italy and Spain. Sample material is recorded as cDNA or gDNA derived from T cells, B-cell-depleted T cells, or PBMCs.

TCRdb's table, derived via immunoSEQ multiplex PCR, lists solely in-frame clones and lacks some. The table lists around 28,000 clones, 75% to 90% of them singletons. V was shortened by 5 bases and J by 5 bases, with 13 bases between the two germline ends. The CDR3 contains 15 residues. Germline V CDR1 and CDR2: SGHVS, FQNEAQ. This sequence was found in a human donor with acute or convalescent COVID-19. The donor label of this sample is uncertain. The sequenced material came from peripheral blood. This chain connects TRBV7-8 to TRBJ1-6; D not certain. CDR3 sequence: CASSPNRENNSPLHF. The CDR3 region has the DNA TGTGCCAGCAGCCCTAATAGGGAGAATAATTCACCCCTCCACTTT.